The rows below give T cell receptor beta chains drawn from one sample of a study of vaccination effects on CD4 cells after COVID-19. Their antigens remain unidentified. Some clones are missing from TCRdb's copy, which holds only in-frame ones; the method was immunoSEQ multiplex PCR. The sample holds around 59,000 clones; around 82% are singletons and the top ten take roughly 2%. Here the sequenced sample was CD4+ T cells from PBMCs cultured with HCoV-OC43 spike peptides, taken after COVID-19 vaccination. These TCRs come from a human donor who received a COVID-19 vaccine. Each CDR3 is given with its conserved first and last residue. A D gene is named only where the DNA matches it firmly. The size field is filled for only some rows; it gives once, few, many or a size class.

V	size	J	D	CDR3	DNA
TRBV19	NA	TRBJ1-5	NA	CASSTTGIGEPQHF	TGTGCCAGTAGTACAACAGGGATAGGGGAGCCCCAGCATTTT
TRBV5-1	NA	TRBJ1-4	NA	CASSLVGGGSEKLFF	TGCGCCAGCAGCTTGGTTGGAGGGGGGAGTGAAAAACTGTTTTTT
TRBV18	NA	TRBJ1-4	NA	CASSPQDSLNEKLFF	TGTGCCAGCTCACCACAGGACAGCCTTAATGAAAAACTGTTTTTT
TRBV18	NA	TRBJ2-1	TRBD2	CASSPTLGSGGLNEQFF	TGTGCCAGCTCACCAACACTAGGGAGCGGGGGCCTCAATGAGCAGTTCTTC
TRBV29-1	NA	TRBJ1-2	NA	CSVDRGSYGYTF	TGCAGCGTTGACAGGGGTAGCTATGGCTACACCTTC
TRBV9	NA	TRBJ2-4	NA	CASRREAKNIQYF	TGTGCCAGCAGGAGGGAGGCCAAAAACATTCAGTACTTC
TRBV10-2	NA	TRBJ2-1	NA	CASRQVYNEQFF	TGCGCCAGCAGGCAGGTATACAATGAGCAGTTCTTC
TRBV3-1/TRBV3-2	NA	TRBJ2-1	NA	CASSQVSRGNEQFF	TGTGCCAGCAGCCAAGTGTCTCGCGGCAATGAGCAGTTCTTC
TRBV19	NA	TRBJ1-4	NA	CASRRKAADYEKLFF	TGTGCCAGTAGACGCAAAGCAGCAGACTATGAAAAACTGTTTTTT
TRBV5-1	NA	TRBJ1-2	NA	CASKRASNVESGYTF	TGCGCCAGCAAGAGAGCTTCGAATGTAGAGTCTGGCTACACCTTC
TRBV6-6	few	TRBJ1-4	NA	CASSQPNEMMFF	TGTGCCAGCAGTCAACCGAATGAAATGATGTTTTTT
TRBV6-6	NA	TRBJ2-1	NA	CASSYMVGEQFF	TGTGCCAGCAGTTACATGGTGGGGGAGCAGTTCTTC
TRBV7-9	NA	TRBJ1-6	NA	CASGEGQVNSPLHF	TGTGCCAGCGGAGAGGGGCAAGTTAATTCACCCCTCCACTTT
TRBV10-1	few	TRBJ1-1	NA	CASSSSQGIYTEAFF	TGCGCCAGCAGTTCCTCCCAGGGAATCTATACTGAAGCTTTCTTT
TRBV5-6	NA	TRBJ2-3	NA	CASSSNRASQVDTQYF	TGTGCCAGCAGCTCTAACCGGGCCTCCCAGGTAGATACGCAGTATTTT
TRBV2	NA	TRBJ1-3	NA	CASTTVGNTIYF	TGTGCCAGCACAACAGTTGGAAACACCATATATTTT
TRBV28	few	TRBJ2-5	NA	CASSLHSGGQETQYF	TGTGCCAGCAGTTTACATAGTGGGGGCCAAGAGACCCAGTACTTC
TRBV5-1	NA	TRBJ1-2	NA	CASSLSGGWTF	TGCGCCAGCAGCTTGTCAGGAGGTTGGACCTTC
TRBV10-1	few	TRBJ1-5	TRBD1	CASSGPVGQGSGGQPQHF	TGCGCCAGCAGTGGGCCAGTAGGACAGGGATCAGGAGGTCAGCCCCAGCATTTT
TRBV5-6	NA	TRBJ1-3	NA	CASSYGRGSGNTIYF	TGTGCCAGCAGTTATGGCCGGGGCTCTGGAAACACCATATATTTT
TRBV7-9	NA	TRBJ2-5	TRBD1	CASSLRTGGVETQYF	TGTGCCAGCAGCCTGCGGACAGGGGGCGTCGAGACCCAGTACTTC
TRBV19	NA	TRBJ1-5	NA	CASSMGRASNQPQHF	TGTGCCAGTAGTATGGGACGGGCGAGCAATCAGCCCCAGCATTTT